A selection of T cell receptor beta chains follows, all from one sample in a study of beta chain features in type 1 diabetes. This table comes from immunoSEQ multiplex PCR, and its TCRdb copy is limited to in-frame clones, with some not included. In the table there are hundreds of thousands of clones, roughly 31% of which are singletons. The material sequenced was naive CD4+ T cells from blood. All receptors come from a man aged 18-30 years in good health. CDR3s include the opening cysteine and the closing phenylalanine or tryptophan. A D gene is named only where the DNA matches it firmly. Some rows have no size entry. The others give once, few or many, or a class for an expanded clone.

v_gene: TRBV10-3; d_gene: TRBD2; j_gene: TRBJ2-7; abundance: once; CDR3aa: CAISGSGLSSYEQYF; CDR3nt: TGTGCCATCAGTGGTAGCGGGCTAAGCTCCTACGAGCAGTACTTC
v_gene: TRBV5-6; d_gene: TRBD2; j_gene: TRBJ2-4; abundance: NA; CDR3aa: CASSPPGLANIQYF; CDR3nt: TGTGCCAGCAGCCCACCCGGACTAGCGAACATTCAGTACTTC
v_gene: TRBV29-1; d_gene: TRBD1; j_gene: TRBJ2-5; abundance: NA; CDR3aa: CSGLTGEETQYF; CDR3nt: TGCAGCGGTCTGACAGGGGAGGAGACCCAGTACTTC
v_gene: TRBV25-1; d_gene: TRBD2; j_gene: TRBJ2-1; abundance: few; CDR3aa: CATRLAGGVGEQFF; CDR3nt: TGTGCCACCAGACTAGCGGGAGGAGTAGGTGAGCAGTTCTTC
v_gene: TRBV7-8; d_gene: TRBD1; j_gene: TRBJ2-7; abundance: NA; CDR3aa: CASSRQGWVQYF; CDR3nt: TGTGCCAGCAGCAGACAGGGGTGGGTGCAGTACTTC
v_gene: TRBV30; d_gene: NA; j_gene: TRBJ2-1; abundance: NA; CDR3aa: CAWSVGGATYNEQFF; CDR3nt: TGTGCCTGGAGTGTCGGCGGGGCCACCTACAATGAGCAGTTCTTC
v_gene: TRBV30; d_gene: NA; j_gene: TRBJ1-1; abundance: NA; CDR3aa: CAWSQVAGSAFF; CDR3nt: TGTGCCTGGAGTCAGGTAGCAGGGTCGGCTTTCTTT
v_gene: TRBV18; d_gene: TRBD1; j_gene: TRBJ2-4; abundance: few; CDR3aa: CASSPVDRGENIQYF; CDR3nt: TGTGCCAGCTCACCGGTGGACAGGGGCGAAAACATTCAGTACTTC
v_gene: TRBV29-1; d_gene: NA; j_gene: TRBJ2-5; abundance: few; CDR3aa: CSVGRQETQYF; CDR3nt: TGCAGCGTTGGGAGACAAGAGACCCAGTACTTC
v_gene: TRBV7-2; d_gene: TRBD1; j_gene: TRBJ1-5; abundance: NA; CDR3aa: CASSPTGARQPQHF; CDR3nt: TGTGCCAGCAGTCCTACAGGGGCCCGGCAGCCCCAGCATTTT
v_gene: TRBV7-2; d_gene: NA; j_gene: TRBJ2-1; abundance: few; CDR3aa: CASSPSSYNEQFF; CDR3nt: TGTGCCAGCAGCCCGAGCTCCTACAATGAGCAGTTCTTC
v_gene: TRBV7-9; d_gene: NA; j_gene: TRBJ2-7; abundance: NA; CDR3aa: CASSSGTHSYEQYF; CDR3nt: TGTGCCAGCAGCTCGGGAACCCACTCCTACGAGCAGTACTTC
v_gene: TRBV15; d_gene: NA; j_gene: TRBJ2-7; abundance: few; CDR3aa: CATSRDHSYEQYF; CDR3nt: TGTGCCACGTCCCGGGACCATTCCTACGAGCAGTACTTC
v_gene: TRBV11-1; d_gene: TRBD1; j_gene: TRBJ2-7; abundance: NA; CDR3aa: CASSPDRVHEQYF; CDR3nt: TGTGCCAGCAGCCCGGACAGGGTCCACGAGCAGTACTTC
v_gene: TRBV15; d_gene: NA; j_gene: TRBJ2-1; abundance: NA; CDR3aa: CATSRAVTGYNEQFF; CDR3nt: TGTGCCACCAGCAGAGCGGTAACAGGATACAATGAGCAGTTCTTC
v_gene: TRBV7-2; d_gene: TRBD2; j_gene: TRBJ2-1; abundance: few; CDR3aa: CASSFAGTSVINEQFF; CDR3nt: TGTGCCAGCAGCTTCGCCGGGACTAGCGTAATCAATGAGCAGTTCTTC
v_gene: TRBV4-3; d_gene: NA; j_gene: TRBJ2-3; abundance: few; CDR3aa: CASSQSKGLSTDTQYF; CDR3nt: TGCGCCAGCAGCCAGTCTAAGGGCCTTAGCACAGATACGCAGTATTTT
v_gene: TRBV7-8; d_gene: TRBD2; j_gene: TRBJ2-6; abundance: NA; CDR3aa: CASSFPGGTSGANVLTF; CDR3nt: TGTGCCAGCAGCTTCCCGGGGGGGACCTCTGGGGCCAACGTCCTGACTTTC
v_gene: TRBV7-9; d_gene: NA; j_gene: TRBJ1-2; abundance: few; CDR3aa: CASSPSLGQANYGYTF; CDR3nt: TGTGCCAGCAGCCCCTCCCTCGGACAAGCTAACTATGGCTACACCTTC
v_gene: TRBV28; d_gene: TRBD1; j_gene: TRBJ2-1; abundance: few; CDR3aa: CASSPFRDREYNEQFF; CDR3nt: TGTGCCAGCAGTCCCTTCCGGGACAGGGAGTACAATGAGCAGTTCTTC
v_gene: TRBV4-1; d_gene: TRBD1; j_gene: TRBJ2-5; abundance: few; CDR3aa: CASSQGYRGRWETQYF; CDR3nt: TGCGCCAGCAGCCAGGGGTACAGGGGCAGATGGGAGACCCAGTACTTC
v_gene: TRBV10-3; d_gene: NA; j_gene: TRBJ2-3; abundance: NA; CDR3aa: CAISTSGPDTQYF; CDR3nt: TGTGCCATCAGTACCTCGGGACCAGATACGCAGTATTTT
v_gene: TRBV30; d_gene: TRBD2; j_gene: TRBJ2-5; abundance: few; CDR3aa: CAWARLAGRVETQYF; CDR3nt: TGTGCCTGGGCCAGACTAGCGGGACGGGTTGAGACCCAGTACTTC
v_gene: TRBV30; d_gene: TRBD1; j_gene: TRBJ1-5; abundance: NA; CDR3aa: CAWSVQTGGYQPQHF; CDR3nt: TGTGCCTGGAGTGTTCAGACAGGGGGATATCAGCCCCAGCATTTT
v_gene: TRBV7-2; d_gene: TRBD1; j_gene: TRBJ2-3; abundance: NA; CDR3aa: CASSMDRSTDTQYF; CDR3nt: TGTGCCAGCAGCATGGACAGGAGCACAGATACGCAGTATTTT
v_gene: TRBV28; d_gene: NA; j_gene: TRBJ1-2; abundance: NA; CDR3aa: CASRNGGYTF; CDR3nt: TGTGCCAGCCGCAATGGGGGCTACACCTTC